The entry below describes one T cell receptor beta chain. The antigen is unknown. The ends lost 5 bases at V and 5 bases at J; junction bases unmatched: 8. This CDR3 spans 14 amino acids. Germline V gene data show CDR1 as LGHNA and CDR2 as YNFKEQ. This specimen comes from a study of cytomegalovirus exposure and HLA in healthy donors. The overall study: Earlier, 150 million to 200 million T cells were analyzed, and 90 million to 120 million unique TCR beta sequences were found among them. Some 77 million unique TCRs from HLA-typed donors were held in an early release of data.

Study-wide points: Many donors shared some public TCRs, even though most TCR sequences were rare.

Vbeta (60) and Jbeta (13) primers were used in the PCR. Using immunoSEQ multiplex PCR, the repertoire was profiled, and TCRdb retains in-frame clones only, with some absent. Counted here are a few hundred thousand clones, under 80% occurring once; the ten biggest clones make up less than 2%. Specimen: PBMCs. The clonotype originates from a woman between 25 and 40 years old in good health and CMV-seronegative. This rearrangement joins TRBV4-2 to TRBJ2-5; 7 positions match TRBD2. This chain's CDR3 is CASSFRTSDETQYF. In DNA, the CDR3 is TGTGCCAGCAGCTTCCGGACTAGTGACGAGACCCAGTACTTC.